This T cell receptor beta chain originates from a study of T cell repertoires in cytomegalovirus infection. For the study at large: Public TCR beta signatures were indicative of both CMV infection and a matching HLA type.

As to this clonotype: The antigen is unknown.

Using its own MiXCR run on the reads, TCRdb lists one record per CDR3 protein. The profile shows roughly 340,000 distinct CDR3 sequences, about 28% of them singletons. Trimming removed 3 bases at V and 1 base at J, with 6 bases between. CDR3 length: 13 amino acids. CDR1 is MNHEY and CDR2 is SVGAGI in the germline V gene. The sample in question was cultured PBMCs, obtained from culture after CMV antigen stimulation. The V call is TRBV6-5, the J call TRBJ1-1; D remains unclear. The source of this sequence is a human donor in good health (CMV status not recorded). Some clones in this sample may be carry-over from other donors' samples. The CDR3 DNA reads TGTGCCAGCAGTTATGGCACGAACACTGAAGCTTTCTTT. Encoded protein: CASSYGTNTEAFF.